These 8 T cell receptor beta chains share one sample of origin, sequenced in a study of lymphopenia after photon versus proton radiotherapy. Method: immunoSEQ multiplex PCR; TCRdb's copy keeps in-frame clones and lacks some. The sample includes about 50,000 clones, around 83% of them seen just once. This sample comprised peripheral blood, obtained from a patient treated with photon-based radiotherapy. Receptor source: a man aged 45-60 years with gastric cancer.

This rearrangement joins TRBV7-6 to TRBJ1-3; D call uncertain. The CDR3 totals 15 residues. Between the trimmed V and J ends, which lost 1 base and 4 bases, there was a span of 11 bases. Germline V gene data show CDR1 as SGHVS and CDR2 as FNYEAQ. The CDR3 nucleotides read TGTGCCAGCAGCTTAGGGCACCCGGCCGGAAACACCATATATTTT. Translation gives CASSLGHPAGNTIYF.

This clone has just one count. The CDR3 nucleotides are TGTGCCAGCAGCTCCCGGGGAGCGATCCAAGAGACCCAGTACTTC. It is translated as CASSSRGAIQETQYF. The rearrangement links TRBV7-8 to TRBJ2-5; a possible D gene is TRBD2 (5 bases). Germline loops: CDR1 SGHVS, CDR2 FQNEAQ. The CDR3 is 15 residues long. V lost 4 bases to trimming and J lost 1 base, with 13 bases between them.

The chain has TRBV7-2 and TRBJ2-4; 9 bases fit TRBD2. The CDR3 extends over 18 amino acids. Losses at the gene ends were 5 bases for V and 0 bases for J; bases not matched to a gene: 11. The V gene's germline CDR1 is SGHTA and CDR2 FQGNSA. CDR3 loop: CASSTGASGILAKNIQYF. In nucleotides, the CDR3 is TGTGCCAGCAGCACCGGGGCTAGCGGGATCTTAGCCAAAAACATTCAGTACTTC.

The chain uses TRBV19 and TRBJ2-7, with D perhaps TRBD2 (5 bases). CDR1 LNHDA and CDR2 SQIVND come from the germline V gene (reference sequence). The CDR3 runs to 13 residues. V lost 0 bases and J lost 4, with 7 bases in between. This chain's CDR3 is CASSIDSGYEQYF. CDR3 DNA sequence: TGTGCCAGTAGTATAGATTCGGGGTACGAGCAGTACTTC.

This chain links TRBV6-6 with TRBJ1-4, with D unclear. The CDR3 loop spans 14 amino acids. V was pared by 2 bases and J by 3 bases, with 7 bases between. Germline V gene sequence: CDR1 MNHNY, CDR2 SVGAGI (reference sequence). Here the CDR3 DNA reads TGTGCCAGCAGTTACCACGGGGCTAATGAAAAACTGTTTTTT. Its translation is CASSYHGANEKLFF.

This chain connects TRBV5-1 to TRBJ2-3; D uncertain. V was trimmed by 1 base and J by 2 bases, leaving 8 bases between them. CDR3 size: 14 residues. CDR1 is SGHRS, CDR2 YFSETQ, per germline. In nucleotides, the CDR3 is TGCGCCAGCAGCTTGTACGCCTTCACAGATACGCAGTATTTT. It codes for CASSLYAFTDTQYF.

The sample holds many counts of this clone. Other DNA sequences in this specimen translate into the identical CDR3. For the CDR3, the DNA is TGCGCCAGCAGCTTGGTAGTTTCCCCCTACGAGCAGTACTTC. Amino acids: CASSLVVSPYEQYF. This chain joins TRBV5-1 and TRBJ2-7; D is ambiguous. The CDR3 length is 14 residues. V lost 0 bases to trimming and J lost 2 bases, with 9 bases between them. Germline CDR1 is SGHRS and CDR2 is YFSETQ. Combining the CDR3 with reference TRBV5-1 and TRBJ2-7 gives the whole variable domain KAGVTQTPRYLIKTRGQQVTLSCSPISGHRSVSWYQQTPGQGLQFLFEYFSETQRNKGNFPGRFSGRQFSNSRSEMNVSTLELGDSALYLCASSLVVSPYEQYFGPGTRLTVT.

The rearrangement links TRBV28 to TRBJ2-1; 9 positions agree with TRBD1. V was clipped by 8 bases and J by 4 bases; unmatched bases: 12. Germline lookup yields CDR1 MDHEN and CDR2 SYDVKM. The CDR3 sequence is 16 residues long. The CDR3 spells CASPSPGQGFYNEQFF. The CDR3 nucleotides read TGTGCCAGCCCATCCCCGGGACAGGGTTTTTACAATGAGCAGTTCTTC.